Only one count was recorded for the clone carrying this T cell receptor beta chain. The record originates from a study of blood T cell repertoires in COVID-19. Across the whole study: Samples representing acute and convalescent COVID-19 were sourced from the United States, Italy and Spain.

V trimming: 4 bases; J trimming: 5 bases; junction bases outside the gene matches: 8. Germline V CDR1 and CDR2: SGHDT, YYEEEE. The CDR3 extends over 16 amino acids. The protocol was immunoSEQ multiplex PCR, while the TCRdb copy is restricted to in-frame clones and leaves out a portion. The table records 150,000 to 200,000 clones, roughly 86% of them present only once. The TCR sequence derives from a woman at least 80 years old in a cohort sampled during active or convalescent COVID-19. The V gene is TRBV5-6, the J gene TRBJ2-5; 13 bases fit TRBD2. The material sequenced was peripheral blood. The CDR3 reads CASSPGLAGVGETQYF. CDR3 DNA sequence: TGTGCCAGCAGCCCCGGACTAGCGGGGGTGGGGGAGACCCAGTACTTC.